What follows are 18 T cell receptor beta chains derived from one specimen sequenced in a study of blood T cell repertoires in COVID-19. Repertoires were generated with immunoSEQ multiplex PCR, while TCRdb's copy carries only in-frame clones and drops some. The top ten clones hold around 1.6% of a sample with around 250,000 clones, approximately 86% of them seen once. The sequenced material came from PBMCs or T cells enriched from blood (not recorded which). The source of these receptors is a woman in her forties or fifties who had recovered from COVID-19.

This chain connects TRBV7-9 to TRBJ1-5; no definite D call. The CDR3 consists of 13 residues. Germline V gene data show CDR1 as SEHNR and CDR2 as FQNEAQ (reference sequence). Trimming removed 5 bases from V and 4 bases from J, with 9 bases in between. The CDR3 bases are TGTGCCAGCAGCGCTAGTTGGAATCAGCCCCAGCATTTT. Amino acids: CASSASWNQPQHF.

This clone was recorded a few times. V and J are TRBV27 and TRBJ1-1; D is possibly TRBD1 (6 bases). V was clipped by 4 bases and J by 0 bases, with 12 bases between them. This CDR3 contains 15 residues. The V gene's germline CDR1 is MNHEY and CDR2 SMNVEV (reference sequence). The chain's CDR3 is CASSSGTTMNTEAFF. Here the CDR3 DNA reads TGTGCCAGCAGTTCCGGGACAACCATGAACACTGAAGCTTTCTTT.

The V gene is TRBV5-1, the J gene TRBJ1-2; the match to TRBD1 covers 7 bases. V lost 4 bases and J lost 4; bases outside the gene matches: 7. CDR1 and CDR2 (germline): SGHRS, YFSETQ. The CDR3 consists of 14 residues. The CDR3 is CASSPGTASYGYTF. The CDR3, as DNA: TGCGCCAGCAGCCCTGGGACAGCTTCCTATGGCTACACCTTC.

The chain links TRBV30 to TRBJ2-2; a possible D gene is TRBD2 (5 bases). V dropped 7 bases and J dropped 2 bases, with 11 bases sitting between them. CDR3 size: 13 residues. Germline V gene sequence: CDR1 GTSNPN, CDR2 SVGIG (reference sequence). In nucleotides, the CDR3 is TGTGCCTTCAGACTACTAAACACCGGGGAGCTGTTTTTT. Its protein is CAFRLLNTGELFF.

This clone was recorded once. The chain joins TRBV28 to TRBJ1-3; D unresolved. Germline V lookup: CDR1 MDHEN, CDR2 SYDVKM. Between the trimmed V and J ends, which lost 6 bases and 4 bases, there was a span of 13 bases. The CDR3 consists of 14 residues. Written as DNA, the CDR3 is TGTGCCAGCAGCCGGATCCGGGAGGGAAACACCATATATTTT. This sequence encodes CASSRIREGNTIYF. The full variable domain, in which reference TRBV28 and TRBJ1-3 provide the parts outside the CDR3, is DVKVTQSSRYLVKRTGEKVFLECVQDMDHENMFWYRQDPGLGLRLIYFSYDVKMKEKGDIPEGYSVSREKKERFSLILESASTNQTSMYLCASSRIREGNTIYFGEGSWLTVV.

The chain recombines TRBV5-4 with TRBJ2-1; 8 bases are a match to TRBD1. CDR3 length equals 12 residues. CDR1 is SGHNT, CDR2 YYREEE, per germline (reference sequence). The trim removed 5 bases at V and 12 bases at J, leaving 7 bases unmatched. The CDR3 DNA reads TGTGCCAGCAGATCGACCGGGACAGGGCAGTTCTTC. It translates to CASRSTGTGQFF.

The chain recombines TRBV2 with TRBJ1-5; D perhaps matches TRBD1 (5 bases). The CDR3 loop spans 14 amino acids. V gave up 7 bases and J gave up 4 bases, with 14 bases separating them. The germline CDR1 and CDR2 sequences are SNHLY and FYNNEI. For the CDR3, the DNA is TGTGCCAGCACCCGGTCAGGGATTAATCAGCCCCAGCATTTT. Its translation is CASTRSGINQPQHF.

The chain couples TRBV9 to TRBJ1-1; D is ambiguous. In germline, CDR1 is SGDLS, CDR2 YYNGEE. CDR3 length: 15 amino acids. The V end lost 0 bases, the J end lost 4 bases, and 13 bases lay between the germline ends. CDR3 sequence (DNA): TGTGCCAGCAGCGTAGGAGGCAGTGTTGGCACTGAAGCTTTCTTT. Amino acids: CASSVGGSVGTEAFF. The variable domain in full, completed from reference TRBV9 and TRBJ1-1, reads DSGVTQTPKHLITATGQRVTLRCSPRSGDLSVYWYQQSLDQGLQFLIQYYNGEERAKGNILERFSAQQFPDLHSELNLSSLELGDSALYFCASSVGGSVGTEAFFGQGTRLTVV.

This sequence joins TRBV5-1 and TRBJ2-7, with D possibly being TRBD1 (8 bases). Between the trimmed V and J ends, which lost 7 bases and 1 base, there was a span of 18 bases. The germline V gene encodes CDR1 SGHRS and CDR2 YFSETQ. The CDR3 sequence is 15 residues long. The CDR3 sequence is CASGSQQGGSYEQYF. CDR3 sequence (DNA): TGCGCCAGCGGCTCCCAACAGGGGGGGTCCTACGAGCAGTACTTC.

The chain links TRBV5-4 to TRBJ1-2; TRBD1 might be the D (5 bases). The CDR3 sequence is 12 residues long. V gave up 10 bases and J gave up 6 bases, with 16 bases separating them. Germline-derived CDR1 and CDR2 are SGHNT and YYREEE (reference sequence). In DNA, the CDR3 is TGTGCCGGTTGGGGGGAAGGGGATGGCTACACCTTC. Residues: CAGWGEGDGYTF.

For the CDR3, the DNA is TGTGCCAGCTCGGCCGGATGGGCGGAAGCTTTCTTT. Translation gives CASSAGWAEAFF. The rearrangement joins TRBV18 to TRBJ1-1, with no clear D. Germline CDR1 and CDR2: KGHSH and LQKENI. The CDR3 length is 12 residues. The ends were cut back, 6 bases at V and 8 bases at J, with 13 bases in the middle.

This rearrangement joins TRBV30 to TRBJ1-5; 9 bases map to TRBD1. The length of the CDR3 is 19 residues. The junction had 19 bases not matched to a gene; V was cut back by 3 bases and J by 4 bases. Germline CDR1 GTSNPN, CDR2 SVGIG (reference sequence). CDR3 loop: CAWSPNWTGALSGNQPQHF. DNA of the CDR3: TGTGCCTGGAGCCCTAATTGGACAGGGGCCCTCTCTGGTAATCAGCCCCAGCATTTT.

The rearrangement joins TRBV18 to TRBJ2-1, with D possibly matching TRBD1 (6 bases). This CDR3 has 15 amino acids. Germline assignment: CDR1 KGHSH and CDR2 LQKENI. Trimming shortened V by 6 bases and J by 6 bases, and 18 bases separated the two germline ends. Here the CDR3 DNA reads TGTGCCAGCTCGGTGTCGGGACAATCGGTCAATGAGCAGTTCTTC. Translated, it gives CASSVSGQSVNEQFF.

V usage is TRBV7-2 and J usage is TRBJ1-5, with 9 bases fitting TRBD1. Germline CDR1 SGHTA, CDR2 FQGNSA. CDR3 length: 15 residues. The V and J ends lost 1 base and 4 bases, in that order; junction bases with no gene match: 2. CDR3 in amino acids: CASSLEDRGNQPQHF. Written as DNA, the CDR3 is TGTGCCAGCAGCTTAGAGGACAGGGGTAATCAGCCCCAGCATTTT. Combining the CDR3 with reference TRBV7-2 and TRBJ1-5 gives the whole variable domain GAGVSQSPSNKVTEKGKDVELRCDPISGHTALYWYRQSLGQGLEFLIYFQGNSAPDKSGLPSDRFSAERTGGSVSTLTIQRTQQEDSAVYLCASSLEDRGNQPQHFGDGTRLSIL.

This clone was seen at least ten times. The chain joins TRBV19 to TRBJ2-7; perhaps TRBD2 as D (6 bases). Trimming removed 6 bases at V and 4 bases at J, with 19 bases between. Germline V CDR1 and CDR2: LNHDA, SQIVND (reference sequence). There are 15 residues in the CDR3. CDR3 region: CASSKDFQRVYEQYF. The CDR3 coding sequence is TGTGCCAGTAGCAAAGACTTCCAGCGGGTTTACGAGCAGTACTTC.

This clone was observed a single time. The chain joins TRBV5-1 to TRBJ1-4; 9 nucleotides agree with TRBD1. The trim removed 0 bases at V and 0 bases at J, leaving 3 bases unmatched. Germline V lookup: CDR1 SGHRS, CDR2 YFSETQ. This CDR3 is built from 17 residues. The CDR3 protein is CASSLVGQGATNEKLFF. The DNA of the CDR3 is TGCGCCAGCAGCTTGGTGGGACAGGGTGCAACTAATGAAAAACTGTTTTTT.

The chain recombines TRBV11-2 with TRBJ1-2; TRBD1 agrees at 8 bases. Per the germline V gene, CDR1 is SGHAT and CDR2 is FQNNGV. V trimming: 4 bases; J trimming: 5 bases; junction bases outside the gene matches: 12. This CDR3 is 16 amino acids long. The DNA of the CDR3 is TGTGCCAGCAGCTGGATACAGGGGGGAATATCGTATGGCTACACCTTC. Amino acid sequence: CASSWIQGGISYGYTF.

The chain combines TRBV18 with TRBJ2-1, with D perhaps TRBD2 (5 bases). The CDR3 is 14 residues long. V gave up 5 bases and J gave up 1 base, with 9 bases separating them. Germline CDR1 reads KGHSH; CDR2 reads LQKENI. The CDR3 loop is CASSGLGSYNEQFF. The CDR3 nucleotides read TGTGCCAGCTCAGGACTGGGGTCCTACAATGAGCAGTTCTTC. Together with reference TRBV18 and TRBJ2-1, the CDR3 gives the full variable domain: NAGVMQNPRHLVRRRGQEARLRCSPMKGHSHVYWYRQLPEEGLKFMVYLQKENIIDESGMPKERFSAEFPKEGPSILRIQQVVRGDSAAYFCASSGLGSYNEQFFGPGTRLTVL.